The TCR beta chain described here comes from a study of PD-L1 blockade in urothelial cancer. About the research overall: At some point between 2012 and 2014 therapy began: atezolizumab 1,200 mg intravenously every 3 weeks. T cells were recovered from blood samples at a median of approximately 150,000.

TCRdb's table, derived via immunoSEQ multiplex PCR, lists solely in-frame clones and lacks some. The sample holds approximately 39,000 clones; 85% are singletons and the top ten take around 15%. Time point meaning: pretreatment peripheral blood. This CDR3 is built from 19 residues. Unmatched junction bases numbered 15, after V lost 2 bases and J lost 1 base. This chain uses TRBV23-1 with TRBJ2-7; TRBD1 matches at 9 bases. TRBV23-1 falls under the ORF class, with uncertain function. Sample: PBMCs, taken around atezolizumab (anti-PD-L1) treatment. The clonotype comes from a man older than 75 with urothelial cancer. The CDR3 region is CASSQLPGQGLLRSYEQYF. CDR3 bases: TGCGCCAGCAGTCAACTTCCGGGACAGGGACTCCTTAGGTCCTACGAGCAGTACTTC.